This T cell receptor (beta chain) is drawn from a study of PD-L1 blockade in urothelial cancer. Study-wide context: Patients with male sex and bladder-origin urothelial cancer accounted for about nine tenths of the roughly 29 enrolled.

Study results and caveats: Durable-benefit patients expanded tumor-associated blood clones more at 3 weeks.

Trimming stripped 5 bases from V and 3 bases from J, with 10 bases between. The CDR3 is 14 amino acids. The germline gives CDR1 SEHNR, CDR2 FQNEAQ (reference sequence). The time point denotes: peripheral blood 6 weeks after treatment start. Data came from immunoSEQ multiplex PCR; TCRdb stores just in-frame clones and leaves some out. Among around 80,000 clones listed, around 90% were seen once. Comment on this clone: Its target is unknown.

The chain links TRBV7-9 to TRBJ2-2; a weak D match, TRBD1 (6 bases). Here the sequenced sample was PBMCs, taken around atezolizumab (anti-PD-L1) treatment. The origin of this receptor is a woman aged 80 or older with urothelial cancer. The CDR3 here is CASSRTADTGELFF. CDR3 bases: TGTGCCAGCAGCCGGACAGCGGACACCGGGGAGCTGTTTTTT.